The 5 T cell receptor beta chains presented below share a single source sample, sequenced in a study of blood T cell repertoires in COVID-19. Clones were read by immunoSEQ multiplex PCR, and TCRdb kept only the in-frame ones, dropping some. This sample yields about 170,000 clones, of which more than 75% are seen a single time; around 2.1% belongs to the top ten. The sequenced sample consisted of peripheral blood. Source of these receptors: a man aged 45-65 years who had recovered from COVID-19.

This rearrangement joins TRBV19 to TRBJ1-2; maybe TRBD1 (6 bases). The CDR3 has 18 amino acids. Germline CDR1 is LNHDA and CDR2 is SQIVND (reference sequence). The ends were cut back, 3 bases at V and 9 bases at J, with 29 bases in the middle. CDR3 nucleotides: TGTGCCAGTAGTATTAGCCCTGGGCAGGGGATACGGTGGGGAAGCTACACCTTC. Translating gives CASSISPGQGIRWGSYTF.

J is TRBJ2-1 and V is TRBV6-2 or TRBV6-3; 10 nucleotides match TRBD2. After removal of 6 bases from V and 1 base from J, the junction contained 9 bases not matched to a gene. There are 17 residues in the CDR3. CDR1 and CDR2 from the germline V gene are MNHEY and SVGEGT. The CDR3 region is CASSQPSSGSSYNEQFF. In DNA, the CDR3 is TGTGCCAGCAGCCAGCCATCTAGCGGGAGTTCCTACAATGAGCAGTTCTTC.

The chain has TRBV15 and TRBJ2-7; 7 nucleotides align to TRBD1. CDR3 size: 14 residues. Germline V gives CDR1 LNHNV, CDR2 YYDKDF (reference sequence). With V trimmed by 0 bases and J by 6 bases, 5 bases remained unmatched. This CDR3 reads CATSRERTGFEQYF. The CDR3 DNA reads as TGTGCCACCAGCAGAGAAAGGACAGGATTCGAGCAGTACTTC.

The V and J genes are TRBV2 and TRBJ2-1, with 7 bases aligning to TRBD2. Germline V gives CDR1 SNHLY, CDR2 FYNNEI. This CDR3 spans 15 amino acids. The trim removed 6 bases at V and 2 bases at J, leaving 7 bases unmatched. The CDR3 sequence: CASSRASGPYNEQFF. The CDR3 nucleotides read TGTGCCAGCAGCCGGGCTAGCGGACCCTACAATGAGCAGTTCTTC.

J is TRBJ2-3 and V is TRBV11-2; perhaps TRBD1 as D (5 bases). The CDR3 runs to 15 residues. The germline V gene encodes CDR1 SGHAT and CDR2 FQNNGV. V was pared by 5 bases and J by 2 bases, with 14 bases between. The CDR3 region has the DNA TGTGCCAGCAGCCCCTTCGACAGACCCACAGATACGCAGTATTTT. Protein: CASSPFDRPTDTQYF.